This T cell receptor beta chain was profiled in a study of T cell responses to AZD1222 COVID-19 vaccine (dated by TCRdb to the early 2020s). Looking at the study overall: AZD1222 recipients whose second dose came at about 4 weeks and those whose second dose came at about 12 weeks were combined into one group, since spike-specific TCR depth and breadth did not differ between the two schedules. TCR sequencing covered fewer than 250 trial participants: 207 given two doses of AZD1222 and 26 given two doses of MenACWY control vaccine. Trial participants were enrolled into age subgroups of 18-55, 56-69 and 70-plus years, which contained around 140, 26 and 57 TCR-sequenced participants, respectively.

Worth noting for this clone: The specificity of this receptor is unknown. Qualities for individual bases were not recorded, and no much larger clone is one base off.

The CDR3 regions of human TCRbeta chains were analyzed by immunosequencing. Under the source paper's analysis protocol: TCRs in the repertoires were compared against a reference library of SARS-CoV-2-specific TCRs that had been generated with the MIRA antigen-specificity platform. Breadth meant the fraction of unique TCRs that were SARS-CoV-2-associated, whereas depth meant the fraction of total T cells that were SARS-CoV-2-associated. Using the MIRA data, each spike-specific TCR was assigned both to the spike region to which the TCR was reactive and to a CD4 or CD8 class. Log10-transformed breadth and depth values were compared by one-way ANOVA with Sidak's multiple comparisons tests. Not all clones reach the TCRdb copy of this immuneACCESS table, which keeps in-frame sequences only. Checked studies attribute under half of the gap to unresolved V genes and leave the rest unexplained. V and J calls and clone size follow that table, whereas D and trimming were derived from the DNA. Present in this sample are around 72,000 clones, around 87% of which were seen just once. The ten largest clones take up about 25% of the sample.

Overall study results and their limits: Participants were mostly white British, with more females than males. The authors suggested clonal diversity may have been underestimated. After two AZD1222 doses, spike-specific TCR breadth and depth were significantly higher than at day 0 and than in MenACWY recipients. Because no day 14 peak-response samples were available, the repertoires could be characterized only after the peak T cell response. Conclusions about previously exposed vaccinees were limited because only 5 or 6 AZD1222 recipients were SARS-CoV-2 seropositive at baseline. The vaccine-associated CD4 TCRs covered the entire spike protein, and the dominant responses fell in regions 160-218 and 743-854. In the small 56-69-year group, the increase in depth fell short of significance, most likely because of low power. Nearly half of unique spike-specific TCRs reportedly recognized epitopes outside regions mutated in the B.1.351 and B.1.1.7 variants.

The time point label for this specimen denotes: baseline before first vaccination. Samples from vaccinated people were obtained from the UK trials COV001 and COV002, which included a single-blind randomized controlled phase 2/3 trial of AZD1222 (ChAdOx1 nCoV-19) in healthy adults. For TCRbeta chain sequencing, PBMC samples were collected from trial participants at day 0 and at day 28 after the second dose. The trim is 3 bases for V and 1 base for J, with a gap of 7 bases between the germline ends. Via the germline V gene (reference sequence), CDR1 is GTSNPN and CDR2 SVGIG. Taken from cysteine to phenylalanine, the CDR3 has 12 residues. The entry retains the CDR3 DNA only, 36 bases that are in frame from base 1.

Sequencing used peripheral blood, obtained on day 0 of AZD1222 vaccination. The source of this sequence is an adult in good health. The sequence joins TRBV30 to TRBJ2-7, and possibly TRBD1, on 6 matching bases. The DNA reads TGTGCCTGGAGCCAGGGGTCCTACGAGCAGTACTTC. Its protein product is CAWSQGSYEQYF.